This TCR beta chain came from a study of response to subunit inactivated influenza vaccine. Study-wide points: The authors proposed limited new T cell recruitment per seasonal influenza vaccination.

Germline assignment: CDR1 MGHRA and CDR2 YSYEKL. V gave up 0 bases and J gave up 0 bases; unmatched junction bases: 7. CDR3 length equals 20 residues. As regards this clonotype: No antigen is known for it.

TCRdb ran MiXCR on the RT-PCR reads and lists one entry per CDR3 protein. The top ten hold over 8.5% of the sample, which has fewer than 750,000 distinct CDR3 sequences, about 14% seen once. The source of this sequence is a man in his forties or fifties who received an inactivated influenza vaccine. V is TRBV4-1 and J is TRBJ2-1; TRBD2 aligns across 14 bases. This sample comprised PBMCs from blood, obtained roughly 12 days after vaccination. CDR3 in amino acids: CASSQDSRTSGGPSYNEQFF. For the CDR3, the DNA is TGCGCCAGCAGCCAAGATTCTAGGACTAGCGGGGGGCCCTCCTACAATGAGCAGTTCTTC.